Below, 26 T cell receptor beta chains from the same sample are listed, as sequenced in a study of Ad26.COV2.S vaccination and SARS-CoV-2 variants (dated by TCRdb to the early 2020s). Explained via the paper, the treatment or condition label denotes: over 15 received Ad26.COV2.S at low or high dose, single or two shots; 5 received placebo; per-sample allocation not given. Repertoires of vaccine and placebo recipients were sequenced from samples taken on day 63 after the first injection. Libraries were built with the immunoSEQ multiplex PCR assay. Imported from immuneACCESS, the table was reduced by TCRdb to in-frame sequences with V and J called. These copies leave out some clones; in studies compared against another copy, an unresolved V gene accounts for under half, and the cause of the remainder is not known. The sample data list some 640,000 clones, and 89% of these were observed just once. The biggest ten clones account for about 1.5% of the sample.

The sample here was peripheral blood, taken in a trial of Ad26.COV2.S vaccine versus placebo. The receptors here all came from a person aged 18-65 years who received the Ad26.COV2.S COVID-19 vaccine or a placebo.

V usage is TRBV11-3 and J usage is TRBJ2-3, with TRBD2 identical over 8 bases. V was clipped by 3 bases and J by 2 bases; unmatched bases: 1. The CDR3 is 14 residues long. Germline V gene lookup returns CDR1 SGHNT and CDR2 YENEEA. The DNA for the CDR3 is TGTGCCAGCAGCTTTAGCGGGGCCACAGATACGCAGTATTTT. As protein: CASSFSGATDTQYF.

This clone has just a few counts. J is TRBJ1-6 and V is TRBV27; D ambiguous. The CDR3 is made up of 10 amino acids. Germline-derived CDR1 and CDR2 are MNHEY and SMNVEV (reference sequence). Deletions cut 7 bases from V and 14 bases from J, with 9 bases between. CDR3 sequence (DNA): TGTGCCAGCAAGGGTATCGCCCTCCACTTT. Translated, it gives CASKGIALHF.

The chain combines TRBV24-1 with TRBJ2-3; tentatively, D is TRBD1 (6 bases). Trimming took 5 bases from V and 7 from J, leaving 18 bases between them. The CDR3 length is 15 residues. Germline V gene data show CDR1 as KGHDR and CDR2 as SFDVKD. Here the CDR3 reads CATSVTGSPQNTQYF. CDR3 in DNA: TGTGCCACCAGTGTTACAGGGTCCCCACAAAATACGCAGTATTTT.

This clone appeared a few times. V gene TRBV25-1 combines with J gene TRBJ1-5, with 7 nucleotides matching TRBD1. Per germline, CDR1 MGHDK and CDR2 SYGVNS. This CDR3 region has 15 residues. V lost 5 bases, J lost 0 bases, and 4 bases stayed unmatched. The chain's CDR3 is CASSRGTASNQPQHF. CDR3 DNA sequence: TGTGCCAGCAGTAGGGGGACAGCTAGCAATCAGCCCCAGCATTTT.

CDR3 in DNA: TGTGCCAGCAGTAAACAGAACACCGGGGAGCTGTTTTTT. As protein: CASSKQNTGELFF. V gene TRBV27 combines with J gene TRBJ2-2; D ambiguous. Trimming stripped 5 bases from V and 1 base from J, with 5 bases between. Germline V lookup: CDR1 MNHEY, CDR2 SMNVEV (reference sequence). The CDR3 consists of 13 residues.

This clone was picked up a small number of times. The V call is TRBV5-1, the J call TRBJ2-7, with TRBD2 as a possible D gene (5 bases). The germline CDR1 and CDR2 sequences are SGHRS and YFSETQ. The CDR3 spans 16 residues. Trimming took 0 bases from V and 0 from J, leaving 13 bases between them. This chain's CDR3 is CASSLGTGRSSYEQYF. As DNA, the CDR3 is TGCGCCAGCAGCTTGGGGACTGGACGATCCTCCTACGAGCAGTACTTC.

The rearrangement links TRBV27 to TRBJ2-2, with TRBD1 matching over 11 bases. This CDR3 region has 16 residues. The V segment lost 6 bases and the J segment 4 bases; nucleotides outside the gene matches: 7. Germline-derived CDR1 and CDR2 are MNHEY and SMNVEV (reference sequence). DNA for the CDR3: TGTGCCAGCAGCCCCCAGGGACAGGGGGGCACCGGGGAGCTGTTTTTT. This sequence encodes CASSPQGQGGTGELFF.

This clone came up a few times. This chain joins TRBV7-8 and TRBJ2-7; D ambiguous. Trimming removed 5 bases from V and 2 bases from J, with 7 bases in between. In germline, CDR1 is SGHVS, CDR2 FQNEAQ. The CDR3 extends over 12 amino acids. CDR3 region: CASSPLAYEQYF. The CDR3 nucleotides are TGTGCCAGCAGCCCCCTGGCCTACGAGCAGTACTTC.

The chain recombines TRBV10-1 with TRBJ2-5, with TRBD2 as a possible D gene (5 bases). Trimming removed 2 bases at V and 5 bases at J, with 15 bases between. From germline, CDR1 is WNHNN and CDR2 SYGVQD (reference sequence). CDR3 length equals 15 residues. The CDR3 spells CASSEKGSAGETQYF. DNA for the CDR3: TGCGCCAGCAGTGAGAAAGGGTCTGCGGGCGAGACCCAGTACTTC.

The rearrangement joins TRBV7-9 to TRBJ2-1; 13 nucleotides agree with TRBD2. The ends lost 3 bases at V and 9 bases at J; junction bases unmatched: 8. There are 16 residues in the CDR3. Germline loops: CDR1 SEHNR, CDR2 FQNEAQ (reference sequence). CDR3 coding DNA: TGTGCCAGCAGCTTGCTACTAGCGGGAGGGCCAGGTGAGCAGTTCTTC. Amino acids: CASSLLLAGGPGEQFF.

This rearrangement joins TRBV6-2 or TRBV6-3 to TRBJ1-5; D remains unclear. With 0 bases removed from V and 10 bases from J, the gap between germline ends came to 16 bases. Germline values: CDR1 MNHEY, CDR2 SVGEGT. The CDR3 contains 15 residues. The CDR3 protein is CASSYSTKAGLPQHF. CDR3 sequence (DNA): TGTGCCAGCAGTTACTCGACTAAGGCGGGCCTACCCCAGCATTTT.

CDR3 nucleotide sequence: TGTGCTAGTGGTTTGGTAACGGGACAGGGGAGAAGCACTGAAGCTTTCTTT. This codes for CASGLVTGQGRSTEAFF. The gene calls are TRBV12-5 and TRBJ1-1, with 10 bases lining up with TRBD1. The V segment lost 0 bases and the J segment 4 bases; nucleotides outside the gene matches: 8. Germline V gene data show CDR1 as LGHNT and CDR2 as FRNRAP. The CDR3 runs 17 residues. Full variable domain (outside the CDR3, taken from reference TRBV12-5 and TRBJ1-1): DARVTQTPRHKVTEMGQEVTMRCQPILGHNTVFWYRQTMMQGLELLAYFRNRAPLDDSGMPKDRFSAEMPDATLATLKIQPSEPRDSAVYFCASGLVTGQGRSTEAFFGQGTRLTVV.

The genes are TRBV3-1 (or the pseudogene TRBV3-2) and TRBJ1-1; D is unresolved. CDR1 and CDR2 from the germline V gene are LGHDT and YNNKEL (reference sequence). CDR3 size: 14 residues. Trimming cost V 2 bases and J 5 bases, with 12 bases left between them. The CDR3: CASSQFVSGTEAFF. For the CDR3, the DNA is TGTGCCAGCAGCCAATTCGTCTCGGGAACTGAAGCTTTCTTT.

J is TRBJ2-3 and V is TRBV5-4; 7 bases line up with TRBD2. The germline CDR1 and CDR2 sequences are SGHNT and YYREEE (reference sequence). The CDR3 runs 16 residues. The junction had 8 bases not matched to a gene; V was cut back by 2 bases and J by 2 bases. The DNA for the CDR3 is TGTGCCAGCAGCTTAGTGGGAGGGCCTGACACAGATACGCAGTATTTT. Protein product: CASSLVGGPDTDTQYF.

The CDR3 loop reads CASSLSNTATNEKLFF. DNA of the CDR3: TGTGCCAGCAGTTTATCCAACACGGCAACTAATGAAAAACTGTTTTTT. The rearrangement joins TRBV27 to TRBJ1-4, with D uncertain. The V end was cut by 0 bases, the J end by 0 bases, with 8 bases between. Germline V gives CDR1 MNHEY, CDR2 SMNVEV (reference sequence). The CDR3 covers 16 residues.

This sequence joins TRBV7-6 and TRBJ1-4; the match to TRBD1 covers 8 bases. Germline CDR1 and CDR2: SGHVS and FNYEAQ. The CDR3 spans 15 residues. After removal of 2 bases from V and 7 bases from J, the junction contained 6 bases not matched to a gene. CDR3 in amino acids: CASSLTGQGGEKLFF. The CDR3 nucleotides read TGTGCCAGCAGCTTAACCGGACAGGGAGGTGAAAAACTGTTTTTT.

J is TRBJ2-1 and V is TRBV5-1, with D possibly matching TRBD2 (5 bases). V lost 4 bases and J lost 10, with 27 bases in between. The CDR3 sequence is 17 residues long. Germline V gene data show CDR1 as SGHRS and CDR2 as YFSETQ. This CDR3 reads CASSTQLIASGSGEQFF. CDR3 nucleotides: TGCGCCAGCAGCACACAGCTTATAGCATCGGGATCCGGGGAGCAGTTCTTC.

This clone was detected a few times. This rearrangement joins TRBV6-1 to TRBJ2-2; 7 nucleotides line up with TRBD2. This CDR3 spans 13 amino acids. V trimming: 3 bases; J trimming: 6 bases; junction bases outside the gene matches: 1. In germline, CDR1 is MNHNS, CDR2 SASEGT. The CDR3 region is CASSEREPGELFF. Written as DNA, the CDR3 is TGTGCCAGCAGTGAGCGGGAGCCCGGGGAGCTGTTTTTT.

In this sample, this clone turned up a few times. The chain is built from TRBV7-3 and TRBJ2-7; a weak D match, TRBD1 (6 bases). V lost 5 bases, J lost 3 bases, and 17 bases lay in between. The V gene's germline CDR1 is SGHTA and CDR2 FQGTGA. The CDR3 covers 15 residues. In DNA, the CDR3 is TGTGCCAGCAGCATCCGAGCAGGGGACAACTACGAGCAGTACTTC. Amino acid sequence: CASSIRAGDNYEQYF.

This chain uses TRBV19 with TRBJ1-5; D possibly corresponds to TRBD1 (6 bases). The CDR3 totals 13 residues. With 7 bases removed from V and 4 bases from J, the gap between germline ends came to 11 bases. CDR1 and CDR2 from the germline V gene are LNHDA and SQIVND (reference sequence). The CDR3 DNA follows: TGTGCCAGTAAGGACACAGGGAATCAGCCCCAGCATTTT. Translated: CASKDTGNQPQHF.

V usage is TRBV25-1 and J usage is TRBJ1-1, with no clear D. V was trimmed by 4 bases and J by 4 bases, leaving 10 bases between them. The CDR3 totals 13 residues. The V gene's germline CDR1 is MGHDK and CDR2 SYGVNS. The CDR3 region has the DNA TGTGCCAGCAGTGTCTCCAGCGGCACTGAAGCTTTCTTT. This translates into CASSVSSGTEAFF.

This rearrangement joins TRBV2 to TRBJ1-5, with TRBD1 matching 7 bases. Germline CDR1 and CDR2: SNHLY and FYNNEI. V gave up 7 bases and J gave up 5 bases; unmatched junction bases: 5. The CDR3 consists of 13 residues. Here the CDR3 DNA reads TGTGCCAGCAAACAGGGGAACCATCAGCCCCAGCATTTT. Its protein product is CASKQGNHQPQHF.

The chain uses TRBV5-1 and TRBJ1-1; TRBD1 aligns across 9 bases. V lost 2 bases, J lost 5 bases, and 7 bases stayed unmatched. The CDR3 extends over 15 amino acids. Germline V gene sequence: CDR1 SGHRS, CDR2 YFSETQ. The CDR3 nucleotides read TGCGCCAGCAGCTTACAGGGGGCGGTAACGACTGAAGCTTTCTTT. It encodes CASSLQGAVTTEAFF. The complete variable domain, with remaining parts taken from reference TRBV5-1 and TRBJ1-1, reads KAGVTQTPRYLIKTRGQQVTLSCSPISGHRSVSWYQQTPGQGLQFLFEYFSETQRNKGNFPGRFSGRQFSNSRSEMNVSTLELGDSALYLCASSLQGAVTTEAFFGQGTRLTVV.

The J gene is TRBJ1-4, the V gene TRBV12-3 or TRBV12-4, with unresolved D. V lost 3 bases and J lost 6, with 5 bases in between. The CDR3 runs to 12 residues. CDR3 protein: CASSFFDEKLFF. CDR3 DNA sequence: TGTGCCAGCAGTTTCTTCGATGAAAAACTGTTTTTT.

Notes on this clone: Other DNA sequences within the sample encode an identical CDR3. This chain uses TRBV2 with TRBJ2-1; TRBD2 matches at 8 bases. Germline V gives CDR1 SNHLY, CDR2 FYNNEI. The junction had 0 bases not matched to a gene; V was cut back by 2 bases and J by 3 bases. The CDR3 length is 14 residues. CDR3 in DNA: TGTGCCAGCAGTGAAAGCGGGAGCTACAATGAGCAGTTCTTC. It yields the protein CASSESGSYNEQFF.

This clone has a single count. The rearrangement joins TRBV6-5 to TRBJ1-1, with a weak D call TRBD1 (5 bases). This CDR3 is 13 amino acids long. The germline V and J ends were trimmed by 7 bases and 8 bases, with 17 bases remaining between them. Germline values: CDR1 MNHEY, CDR2 SVGAGI. The DNA of the CDR3 is TGTGCCAGCAAGGAGGGGCCTGGTTCCGAAGCTTTCTTT. It encodes CASKEGPGSEAFF.